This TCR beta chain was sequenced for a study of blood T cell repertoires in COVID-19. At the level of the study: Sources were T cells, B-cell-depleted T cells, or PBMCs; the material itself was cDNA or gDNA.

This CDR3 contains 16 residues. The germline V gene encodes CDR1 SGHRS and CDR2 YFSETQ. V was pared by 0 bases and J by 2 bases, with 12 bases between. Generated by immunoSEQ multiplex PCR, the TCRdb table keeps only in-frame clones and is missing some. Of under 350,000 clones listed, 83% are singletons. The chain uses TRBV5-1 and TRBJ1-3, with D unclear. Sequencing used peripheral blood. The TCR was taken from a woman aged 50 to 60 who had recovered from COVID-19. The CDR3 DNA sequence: TGCGCCAGCAGCTTGGTCGCGTCGGGTGCTGGAAACACCATATATTTT. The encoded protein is CASSLVASGAGNTIYF.